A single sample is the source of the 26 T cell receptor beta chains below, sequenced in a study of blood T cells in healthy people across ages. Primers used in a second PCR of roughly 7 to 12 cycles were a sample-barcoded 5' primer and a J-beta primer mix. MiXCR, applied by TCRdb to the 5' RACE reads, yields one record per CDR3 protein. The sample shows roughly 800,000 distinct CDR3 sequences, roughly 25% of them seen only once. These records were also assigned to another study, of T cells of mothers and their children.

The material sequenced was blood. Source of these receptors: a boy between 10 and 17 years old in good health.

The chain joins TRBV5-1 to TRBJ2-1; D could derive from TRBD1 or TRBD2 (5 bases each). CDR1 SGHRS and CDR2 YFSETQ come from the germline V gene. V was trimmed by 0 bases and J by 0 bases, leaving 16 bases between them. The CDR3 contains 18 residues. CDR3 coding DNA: TGCGCCAGCAGCTTGGCTCCTGTGGGGACCGCCTCCTACAATGAGCAGTTCTTC. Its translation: CASSLAPVGTASYNEQFF.

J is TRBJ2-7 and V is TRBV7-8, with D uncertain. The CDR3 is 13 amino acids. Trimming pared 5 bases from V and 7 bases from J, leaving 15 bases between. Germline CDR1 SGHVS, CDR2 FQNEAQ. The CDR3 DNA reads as TGTGCCAGCAGCCTGATAGGGTTAAAAGAGCAGTACTTC. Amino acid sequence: CASSLIGLKEQYF.

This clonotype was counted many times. The CDR3 sequence is CASSLGGSSYNEQFF. CDR3 bases: TGCGCCAGCAGCTTGGGAGGGAGCTCCTACAATGAGCAGTTCTTC. V is TRBV5-1 and J is TRBJ2-1; weak D call: TRBD2 (5 bases). The germline V and J ends were trimmed by 0 bases and 0 bases, with 7 bases remaining between them. Germline V gives CDR1 SGHRS, CDR2 YFSETQ. This CDR3 region has 15 residues. Complete variable domain (other parts from reference TRBV5-1 and TRBJ2-1): KAGVTQTPRYLIKTRGQQVTLSCSPISGHRSVSWYQQTPGQGLQFLFEYFSETQRNKGNFPGRFSGRQFSNSRSEMNVSTLELGDSALYLCASSLGGSSYNEQFFGPGTRLTVL.

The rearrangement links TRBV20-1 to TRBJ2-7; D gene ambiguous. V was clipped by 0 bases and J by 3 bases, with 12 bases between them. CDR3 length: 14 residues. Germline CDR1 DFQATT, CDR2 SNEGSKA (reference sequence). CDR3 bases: TGCAGTGCTAGAGACCCCCGGGTGATCTACGAGCAGTACTTC. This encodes CSARDPRVIYEQYF.

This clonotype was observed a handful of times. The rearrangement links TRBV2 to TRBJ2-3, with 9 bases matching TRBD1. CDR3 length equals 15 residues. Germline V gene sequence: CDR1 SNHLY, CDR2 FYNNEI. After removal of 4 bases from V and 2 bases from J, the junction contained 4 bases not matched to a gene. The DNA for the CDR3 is TGTGCCAGCAGTGGGGACAGGGACCCCACAGATACGCAGTATTTT. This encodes CASSGDRDPTDTQYF.

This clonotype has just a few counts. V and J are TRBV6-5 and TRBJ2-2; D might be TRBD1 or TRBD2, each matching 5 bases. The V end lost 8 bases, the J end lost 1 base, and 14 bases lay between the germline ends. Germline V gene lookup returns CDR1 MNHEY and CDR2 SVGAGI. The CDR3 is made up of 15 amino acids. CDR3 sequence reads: CASCKGPMNTGELFF. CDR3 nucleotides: TGTGCCAGCTGTAAGGGACCGATGAACACCGGGGAGCTGTTTTTT.

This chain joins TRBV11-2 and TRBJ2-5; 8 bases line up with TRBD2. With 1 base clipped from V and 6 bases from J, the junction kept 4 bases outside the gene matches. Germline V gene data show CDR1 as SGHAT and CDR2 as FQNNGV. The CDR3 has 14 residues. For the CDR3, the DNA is TGTGCCAGCAGCTTAGCGGGAGGGCGGCAGACCCAGTACTTC. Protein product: CASSLAGGRQTQYF.

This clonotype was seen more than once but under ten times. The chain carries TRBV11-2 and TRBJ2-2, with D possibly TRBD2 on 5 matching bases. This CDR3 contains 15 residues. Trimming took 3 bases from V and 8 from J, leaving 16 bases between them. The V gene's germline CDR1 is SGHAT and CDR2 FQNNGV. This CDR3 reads CASSFPGSPVGELFF. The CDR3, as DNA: TGTGCCAGCAGCTTTCCGGGATCCCCGGTGGGGGAGCTGTTTTTT.

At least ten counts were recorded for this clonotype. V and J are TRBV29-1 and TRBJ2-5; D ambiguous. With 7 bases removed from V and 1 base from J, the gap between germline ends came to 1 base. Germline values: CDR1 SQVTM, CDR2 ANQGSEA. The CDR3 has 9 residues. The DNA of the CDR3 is TGCAGCGCCCAAGAGACCCAGTACTTC. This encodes CSAQETQYF.

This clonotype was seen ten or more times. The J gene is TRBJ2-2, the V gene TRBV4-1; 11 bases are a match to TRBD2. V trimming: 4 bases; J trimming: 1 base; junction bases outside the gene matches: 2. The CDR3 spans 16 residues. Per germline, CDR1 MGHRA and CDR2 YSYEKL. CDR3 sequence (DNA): TGCGCCAGCAGCCTGCTAGCGGGAGGGAACACCGGGGAGCTGTTTTTT. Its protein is CASSLLAGGNTGELFF.

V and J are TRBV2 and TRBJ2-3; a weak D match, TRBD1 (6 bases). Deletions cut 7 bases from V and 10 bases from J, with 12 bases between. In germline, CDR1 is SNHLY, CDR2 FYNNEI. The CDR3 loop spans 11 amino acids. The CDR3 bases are TGTGCCAGCATTGGGGGCGATGCGCAGTATTTT. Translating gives CASIGGDAQYF.

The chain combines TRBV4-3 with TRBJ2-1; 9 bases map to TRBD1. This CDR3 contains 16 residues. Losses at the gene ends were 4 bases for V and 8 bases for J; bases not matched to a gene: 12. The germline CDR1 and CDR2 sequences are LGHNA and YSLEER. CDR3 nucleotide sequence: TGCGCCAGCAGCCTCGACCGGGACAGGGTAGTGTATGAGCAGTTCTTC. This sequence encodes CASSLDRDRVVYEQFF.

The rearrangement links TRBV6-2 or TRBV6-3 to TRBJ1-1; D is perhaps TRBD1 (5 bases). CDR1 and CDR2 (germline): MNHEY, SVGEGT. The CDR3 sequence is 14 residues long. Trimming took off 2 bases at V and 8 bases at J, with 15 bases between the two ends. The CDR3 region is CASSYGWGYSEAFF. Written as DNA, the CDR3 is TGTGCCAGCAGTTACGGATGGGGGTATAGCGAAGCTTTCTTT.

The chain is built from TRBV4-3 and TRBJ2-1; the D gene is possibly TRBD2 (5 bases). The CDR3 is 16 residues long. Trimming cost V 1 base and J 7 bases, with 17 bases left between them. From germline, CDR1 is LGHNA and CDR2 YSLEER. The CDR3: CASSQVGGAVQNEQFF. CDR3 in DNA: TGCGCCAGCAGCCAAGTTGGAGGAGCTGTACAGAATGAGCAGTTCTTC.

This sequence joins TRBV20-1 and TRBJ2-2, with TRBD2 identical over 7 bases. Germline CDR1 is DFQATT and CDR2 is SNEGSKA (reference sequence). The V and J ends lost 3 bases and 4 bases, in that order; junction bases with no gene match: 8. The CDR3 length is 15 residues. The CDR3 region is CSARGGFEGTGELFF. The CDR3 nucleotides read TGCAGTGCTAGGGGGGGGTTTGAAGGCACCGGGGAGCTGTTTTTT.

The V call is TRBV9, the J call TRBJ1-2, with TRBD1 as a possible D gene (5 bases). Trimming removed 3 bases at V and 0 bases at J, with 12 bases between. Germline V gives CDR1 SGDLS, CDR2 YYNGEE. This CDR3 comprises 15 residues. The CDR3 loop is CASSAGGTANYGYTF. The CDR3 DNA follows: TGTGCCAGCAGCGCGGGTGGGACGGCTAACTATGGCTACACCTTC.

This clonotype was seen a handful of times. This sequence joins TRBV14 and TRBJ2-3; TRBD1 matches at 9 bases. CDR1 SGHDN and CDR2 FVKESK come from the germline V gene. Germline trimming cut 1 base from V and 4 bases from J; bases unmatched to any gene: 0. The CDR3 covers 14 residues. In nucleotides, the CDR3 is TGTGCCAGCAGCCAAGGGACAGGGGCAGATACGCAGTATTTT. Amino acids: CASSQGTGADTQYF.

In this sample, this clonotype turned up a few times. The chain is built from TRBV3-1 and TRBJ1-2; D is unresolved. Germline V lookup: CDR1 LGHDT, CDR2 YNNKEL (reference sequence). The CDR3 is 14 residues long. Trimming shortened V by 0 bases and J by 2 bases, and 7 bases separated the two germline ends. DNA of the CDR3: TGTGCCAGCAGCCAAGAACCAGGCAACTATGGCTACACCTTC. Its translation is CASSQEPGNYGYTF. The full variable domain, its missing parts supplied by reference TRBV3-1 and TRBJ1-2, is DTAVSQTPKYLVTQMGNDKSIKCEQNLGHDTMYWYKQDSKKFLKIMFSYNNKELIINETVPNRFSPKSPDKAHLNLHINSLELGDSAVYFCASSQEPGNYGYTFGSGTRLTVV.

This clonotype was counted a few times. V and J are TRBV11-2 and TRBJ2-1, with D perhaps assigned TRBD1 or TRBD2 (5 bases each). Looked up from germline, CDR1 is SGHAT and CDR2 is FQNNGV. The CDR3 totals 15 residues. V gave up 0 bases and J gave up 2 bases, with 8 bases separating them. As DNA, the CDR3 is TGTGCCAGCAGCTTAGACGGGGCACCCTACAATGAGCAGTTCTTC. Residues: CASSLDGAPYNEQFF.

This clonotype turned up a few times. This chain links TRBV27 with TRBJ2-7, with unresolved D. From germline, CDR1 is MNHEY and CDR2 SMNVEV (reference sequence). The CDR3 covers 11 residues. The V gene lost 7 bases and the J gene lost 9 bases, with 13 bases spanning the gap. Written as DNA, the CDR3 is TGTGCCAGCAATCCCCTGTCAGGGCAGTACTTC. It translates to CASNPLSGQYF.

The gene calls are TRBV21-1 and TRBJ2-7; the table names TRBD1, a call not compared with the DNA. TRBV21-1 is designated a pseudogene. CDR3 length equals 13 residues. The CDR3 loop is CANEDRAGDEQYF. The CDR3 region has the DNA TGTGCCAACGAGGACAGGGCCGGGGACGAGCAGTACTTC.

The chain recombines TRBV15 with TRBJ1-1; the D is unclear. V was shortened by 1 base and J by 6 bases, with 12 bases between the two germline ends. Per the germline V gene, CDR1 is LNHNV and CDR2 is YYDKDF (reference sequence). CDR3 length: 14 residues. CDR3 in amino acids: CATSRVLGLAEAFF. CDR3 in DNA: TGTGCCACCAGCAGAGTTTTGGGGTTGGCTGAAGCTTTCTTT.

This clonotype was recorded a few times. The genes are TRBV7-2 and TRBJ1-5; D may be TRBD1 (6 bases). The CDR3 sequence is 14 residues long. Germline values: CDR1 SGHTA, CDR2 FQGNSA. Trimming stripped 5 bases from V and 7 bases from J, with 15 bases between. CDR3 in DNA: TGTGCCAGCAGCGTCTCAGGGGCTGTCCAGCCCCAGCATTTT. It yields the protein CASSVSGAVQPQHF.

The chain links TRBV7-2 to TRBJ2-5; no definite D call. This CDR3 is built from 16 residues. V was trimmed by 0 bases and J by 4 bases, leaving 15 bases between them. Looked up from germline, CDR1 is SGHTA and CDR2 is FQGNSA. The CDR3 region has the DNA TGTGCCAGCAGCTTAGCGCGTGGGTTATTGGCAGAGACCCAGTACTTC. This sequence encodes CASSLARGLLAETQYF. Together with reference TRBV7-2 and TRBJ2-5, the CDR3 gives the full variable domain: GAGVSQSPSNKVTEKGKDVELRCDPISGHTALYWYRQSLGQGLEFLIYFQGNSAPDKSGLPSDRFSAERTGGSVSTLTIQRTQQEDSAVYLCASSLARGLLAETQYFGPGTRLLVL.

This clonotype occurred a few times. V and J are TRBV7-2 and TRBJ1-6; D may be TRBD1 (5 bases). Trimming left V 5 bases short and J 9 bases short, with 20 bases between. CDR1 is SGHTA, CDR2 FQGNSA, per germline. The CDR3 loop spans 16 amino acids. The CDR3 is CASSLTRGGAASPLHF. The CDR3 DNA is TGTGCCAGCAGCCTCACCCGCGGGGGTGCTGCTTCACCCCTCCACTTT.

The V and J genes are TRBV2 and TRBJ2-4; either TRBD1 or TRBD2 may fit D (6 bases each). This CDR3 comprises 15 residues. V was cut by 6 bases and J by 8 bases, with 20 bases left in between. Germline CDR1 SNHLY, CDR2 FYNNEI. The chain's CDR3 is CASSRIRGPGDIQYF. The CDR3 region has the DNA TGTGCCAGCAGCCGCATTCGGGGGCCAGGGGACATTCAGTACTTC.